The 30 T cell receptor beta chains in this list originate from one sample, sequenced in a study of regulatory T cells in long-lasting Graves disease. Time point reported: persistent/refractory GD, antithyroid drugs over 5 years with positive TRAb. Extracted RNA from PBMCs served as the source of the TCR library. CDR3-region Arm-PCR and iRepertoire HTBI primers produced the TCR beta libraries. TCRdb fed the multiplex PCR reads into MiXCR, producing one record per CDR3 protein. Of some 470,000 distinct CDR3 sequences listed, 20% to 25% are singletons. Specimen: peripheral blood mononuclear cells (PBMCs), collected when the disease was refractory, from a patient treated with antithyroid drugs. These receptors originate from a female donor with Graves disease.

This clonotype was observed many times. The chain couples TRBV28 to TRBJ2-2, with 12 bases fitting TRBD2. This CDR3 is 18 amino acids long. V gave up 4 bases and J gave up 0 bases; unmatched junction bases: 6. The germline V gene encodes CDR1 MDHEN and CDR2 SYDVKM. CDR3 nucleotide sequence: TGTGCCAGCAGTTCCGCGGCTAGCGGGAGGGCGAACACCGGGGAGCTGTTTTTT. Encoded protein: CASSSAASGRANTGELFF.

Note on this clonotype: Here the CDR3 omits its conserved ending phenylalanine or tryptophan, so a read error is the likely source. This chain connects TRBV28 to TRBJ2-5, with TRBD1 identical over 9 bases. The CDR3 runs 18 residues. Losses at the gene ends were 1 base for V and 3 bases for J; bases not matched to a gene: 12. Germline CDR1 and CDR2: MDHEN and SYDVKM. CDR3 coding DNA: TGTGCCAGCAGTTTATCTCTCACCCGGGACAGGGACGAAGAGACCCAGTACTAC. Translated, it gives CASSLSLTRDRDEETQYY.

The V gene is TRBV20-1, the J gene TRBJ2-7; 11 nucleotides agree with TRBD2. Trimming at V came to 1 base and at J to 4 bases, leaving 6 bases not matched to a gene. The CDR3 loop spans 15 amino acids. Germline CDR1 and CDR2: DFQATT and SNEGSKA (reference sequence). CDR3: CSARGGPSGRYEQYF. DNA of the CDR3: TGCAGTGCTAGAGGAGGGCCTAGCGGGAGGTACGAGCAGTACTTC.

This clonotype showed up just a few times. The genes are TRBV14 and TRBJ2-7; TRBD2 agrees at 12 bases. Unmatched junction bases numbered 3, after V lost 1 base and J lost 2 bases. Germline values: CDR1 SGHDN, CDR2 FVKESK. This CDR3 spans 16 amino acids. CDR3 sequence reads: CASSQGGLAGPYEQYF. For the CDR3, the DNA is TGTGCCAGCAGCCAAGGGGGACTAGCGGGTCCCTACGAGCAGTACTTC.

This clonotype appeared a single time. The germline gene is not matched at one end of the junction; a read error may be the cause. The rearrangement links TRBV2 to TRBJ1-1, with D unresolved. This CDR3 is built from 11 residues. Germline assignment: CDR1 SNHLY and CDR2 FYNNEI. Written as DNA, the CDR3 is TGTGCCAGCAGTGAAGGGACTGAAGCTTCCTTT. Encoded protein: CASSEGTEASF.

The table lists this clonotype with a few counts. The V call is TRBV7-9, the J call TRBJ2-2, with TRBD1 identical over 9 bases. This CDR3 is 19 amino acids long. CDR1 is SEHNR and CDR2 is FQNEAQ in the germline V gene (reference sequence). Trimming took 5 bases from V and 4 from J; bases not matched to a gene: 17. The chain's CDR3 is CASSNRDRVKWWSTGELFF. In nucleotides, the CDR3 is TGTGCCAGCAGCAACCGGGACAGGGTTAAATGGTGGTCCACCGGGGAGCTGTTTTTT.

This clonotype was detected a few times. The CDR3 sequence: CASSIRLGWDTGELFF. For the CDR3, the DNA is TGTGCCAGTAGTATAAGGCTCGGCTGGGACACCGGGGAGCTGTTTTTT. The chain couples TRBV19 to TRBJ2-2; no clear D gene. The CDR3 covers 16 residues. Between the trimmed V and J ends, which lost 2 bases and 3 bases, there was a span of 13 bases. CDR1 LNHDA and CDR2 SQIVND come from the germline V gene (reference sequence).

There are many counts of this clonotype. The chain carries TRBV12-3 or TRBV12-4 and TRBJ1-5, with 7 bases matching TRBD1. The junction had 3 bases not matched to a gene; V was cut back by 4 bases and J by 3 bases. This CDR3 has 14 amino acids. The CDR3 DNA reads as TGTGCCAGCAGTTCCAGGGGGGACAATCAGCCCCAGCATTTT. Translating it yields CASSSRGDNQPQHF.

This clonotype has ten or more counts. The CDR3 loop reads CAISGTGQQETQYF. The CDR3 coding sequence is TGTGCCATCAGTGGGACAGGGCAACAAGAGACCCAGTACTTC. The chain joins TRBV10-3 to TRBJ2-5, with TRBD1 matching over 8 bases. The V gene's germline CDR1 is ENHRY and CDR2 SYGVKD. The CDR3 spans 14 residues. Losses at the gene ends were 4 bases for V and 2 bases for J; bases not matched to a gene: 3.

The chain employs TRBV7-9 and TRBJ1-1; 7 bases line up with TRBD1. The CDR3 is 18 amino acids. The J segment lost 3 bases and the V segment lost 1 base, leaving 14 bases of the junction unmatched. Germline loops: CDR1 SEHNR, CDR2 FQNEAQ (reference sequence). The chain's CDR3 is CASSLGWTGSRQDTEAFF. The CDR3, as DNA: TGTGCCAGCAGCTTAGGCTGGACAGGTTCACGGCAGGACACTGAAGCTTTCTTT.

This sequence joins TRBV20-1 and TRBJ2-7, with 10 positions matching TRBD2. V was clipped by 1 base and J by 3 bases; unmatched bases: 3. Per germline, CDR1 DFQATT and CDR2 SNEGSKA (reference sequence). The CDR3 is 14 residues long. The CDR3 nucleotides read TGCAGTGCTAGAGGCCCTAGCGGGGGCTACGAGCAGTACTTC. Residues: CSARGPSGGYEQYF.

About this clonotype: This clone may be a read error of a much larger clone one base away. The CDR3 reads CASRMGWGAAYFGANVLTF. CDR3 DNA: TGTGCCAGCAGGATGGGGTGGGGGGCCGCCTACTTTGGGGCCAACGTCCTGACTTTC. The chain recombines TRBV27 with TRBJ2-6; D assignment may be TRBD1 or TRBD2 (6 bases each). The CDR3 covers 19 residues. The ends were cut back, 6 bases at V and 3 bases at J, with 24 bases in the middle. The V gene's germline CDR1 is MNHEY and CDR2 SMNVEV (reference sequence). The entire variable domain, with the rest obtained from reference TRBV27 and TRBJ2-6, is as follows: EAQVTQNPRYLITVTGKKLTVTCSQNMNHEYMSWYRQDPGLGLRQIYYSMNVEVTDKGDVPEGYKVSRKEKRNFPLILESPSPNQTSLYFCASRMGWGAAYFGANVLTFGAGSRLTVL.

The chain joins TRBV4-2 to TRBJ2-7, with 13 bases aligning to TRBD2. This CDR3 is 16 amino acids long. Losses at the gene ends were 4 bases for V and 1 base for J; bases not matched to a gene: 4. The germline gives CDR1 LGHNA, CDR2 YNFKEQ. The CDR3 region has the DNA TGTGCCAGCAGCCGAGGACTAGCGGGAGAGTCCTACGAGCAGTACTTC. Amino acids: CASSRGLAGESYEQYF.

This clonotype showed up many times. The CDR3 protein is CSVAGLAGEETQYF. The CDR3 region has the DNA TGCAGCGTTGCGGGACTAGCGGGGGAAGAGACCCAGTACTTC. The chain couples TRBV29-1 to TRBJ2-5; 14 positions agree with TRBD2. From germline, CDR1 is SQVTM and CDR2 ANQGSEA. CDR3 length: 14 amino acids. J lost 3 bases, V lost 4 bases, and 1 base had no gene match.

The genes are TRBV20-1 and TRBJ2-7, with 7 bases that match TRBD2. Unmatched junction bases numbered 3, after V lost 6 bases and J lost 4 bases. The germline CDR1 and CDR2 sequences are DFQATT and SNEGSKA (reference sequence). The CDR3 loop spans 11 amino acids. In nucleotides, the CDR3 is TGCAGTGCGGGGGAGGGATACGAGCAGTACTTC. It encodes CSAGEGYEQYF.

This chain joins TRBV6-9 and TRBJ2-5, with 10 bases matching TRBD2. The J call could be wrong; TRBJ2-1 is a better fit for the DNA end. The CDR3 contains 15 residues. CDR1 is MNHGY, CDR2 SVAAGI, per germline. CDR3 bases: TGTGCCAGCAGTTACTCTAGCGGGAGCCCCAATGAGCAGTTCTTC. Its translation: CASSYSSGSPNEQFF.

This clonotype was seen only a few times. The chain combines TRBV27 with TRBJ1-6; D remains ambiguous. Germline CDR1 is MNHEY and CDR2 is SMNVEV (reference sequence). Trimming removed 6 bases from V and 5 bases from J, with 11 bases in between. The CDR3 is 14 residues long. As DNA, the CDR3 is TGTGCCAGCAGCCTACGCTTTAATAATTCACCCCTCCACTTT. The encoded protein is CASSLRFNNSPLHF.

Here the CDR3 reads CASSQPGQGPNYNYGYTF. CDR3 nucleotides: TGCGCCAGCAGCCAACCGGGACAGGGCCCAAATTATAACTATGGCTACACCTTC. This sequence joins TRBV4-1 and TRBJ1-2, with 9 bases fitting TRBD1. The CDR3 is 18 amino acids. Germline V gene lookup returns CDR1 MGHRA and CDR2 YSYEKL. The V and J ends lost 2 bases and 1 base, in that order; junction bases with no gene match: 11.

This clonotype was counted between two and nine times. The V call is TRBV6-1, the J call TRBJ2-7; D may be TRBD1 or TRBD2 (5 bases each). The CDR3 is 16 residues long. Germline V gives CDR1 MNHNS, CDR2 SASEGT. Here the CDR3 reads CAIWDPGPAPAYEQYF. For the CDR3, the DNA is TGTGCAATCTGGGACCCCGGCCCAGCGCCGGCCTACGAGCAGTACTTC.

The chain links TRBV5-6 to TRBJ1-1, with TRBD1 matching over 9 bases. J was trimmed by 1 base and V by 4 bases; bases with no gene match: 5. Germline CDR1 is SGHDT and CDR2 is YYEEEE. This CDR3 spans 15 amino acids. The CDR3 region is CASSTTGGRNTEAFF. In nucleotides, the CDR3 is TGTGCCAGCAGCACGACAGGGGGTAGGAACACTGAAGCTTTCTTT. The full variable domain, completed using reference TRBV5-6 and TRBJ1-1, is DAGVTQSPTHLIKTRGQQVTLRCSPKSGHDTVSWYQQALGQGPQFIFQYYEEEERQRGNFPDRFSGHQFPNYSSELNVNALLLGDSALYLCASSTTGGRNTEAFFGQGTRLTVV.

This clonotype was seen more than once but under ten times. The rearrangement joins TRBV5-1 to TRBJ1-1; D is uncertain. The V gene lost 5 bases and the J gene lost 4 bases, with 12 bases spanning the gap. The CDR3 has 13 residues. Germline V gene sequence: CDR1 SGHRS, CDR2 YFSETQ. The CDR3 DNA reads TGCGCCAGCAGAGATCCTCGAGCCACTGAAGCTTTCTTT. Translation: CASRDPRATEAFF. The entire variable domain, with the rest obtained from reference TRBV5-1 and TRBJ1-1, is as follows: KAGVTQTPRYLIKTRGQQVTLSCSPISGHRSVSWYQQTPGQGLQFLFEYFSETQRNKGNFPGRFSGRQFSNSRSEMNVSTLELGDSALYLCASRDPRATEAFFGQGTRLTVV.

This clonotype was seen a few times. The chain recombines TRBV6-2 or TRBV6-3 with TRBJ2-2, with TRBD1 as a possible D gene (5 bases). Germline lookup yields CDR1 MNHEY and CDR2 SVGEGT. Trimming left V 4 bases short and J 0 bases short, with 12 bases between. The CDR3 covers 16 residues. CDR3 DNA: TGTGCCAGCAGTTGGCGCAGGGCCGCGAACACCGGGGAGCTGTTTTTT. Protein: CASSWRRAANTGELFF.

At least ten counts were recorded for this clonotype. V usage is TRBV10-1 and J usage is TRBJ2-7, with D hard to call. The germline V gene has CDR1 WNHNN and CDR2 SYGVQD (reference sequence). The CDR3 runs 17 residues. Trimming left V 0 bases short and J 2 bases short, with 17 bases between. Written as DNA, the CDR3 is TGCGCCAGCAGTGAGTCGAAGGTAGGGATCGGAACCTACGAGCAGTACTTC. Translating it yields CASSESKVGIGTYEQYF.

In its sample, this clonotype was seen many times. This chain links TRBV6-5 with TRBJ2-4, with D possibly being TRBD2 (6 bases). Germline CDR1 reads MNHEY; CDR2 reads SVGAGI. V shed 4 bases and J shed 1 base, with 17 bases lying between them. The CDR3 consists of 17 residues. CDR3 DNA: TGTGCCAGCAGTTCCCTTAGCGGCGCGGAGGCCAAAAACATTCAGTACTTC. Translating it yields CASSSLSGAEAKNIQYF.

V and J are TRBV6-9 and TRBJ2-1; D possibly corresponds to TRBD1 (6 bases). V lost 3 bases to trimming and J lost 12 bases, with 21 bases between them. From germline, CDR1 is MNHGY and CDR2 SVAAGI. There are 15 residues in the CDR3. The CDR3: CASSYLGAVSVGQFF. The CDR3, as DNA: TGTGCCAGCAGTTACTTGGGGGCTGTGAGCGTGGGGCAGTTCTTC.

Only a few counts were recorded for this clonotype. The V call is TRBV28, the J call TRBJ2-1; tentative D call: TRBD2 (5 bases). The germline CDR1 and CDR2 sequences are MDHEN and SYDVKM. The CDR3 is made up of 12 amino acids. Trimming shortened V by 8 bases and J by 8 bases, and 13 bases separated the two germline ends. The CDR3 reads CASVRAVDEQFF. CDR3 coding DNA: TGTGCCAGCGTGAGGGCCGTCGATGAGCAGTTCTTC.

This clonotype was seen a few times. The chain couples TRBV28 to TRBJ1-1; D is unresolved. The V gene's germline CDR1 is MDHEN and CDR2 SYDVKM. This CDR3 is 14 amino acids long. V dropped 5 bases and J dropped 1 base, with 11 bases sitting between them. The CDR3: CASSPSQANTEAFF. For the CDR3, the DNA is TGTGCCAGCAGTCCCTCCCAGGCGAACACTGAAGCTTTCTTT.

The sample holds a few counts of this clonotype. The gene calls are TRBV12-3 or TRBV12-4 and TRBJ2-5; D uncertain. This CDR3 contains 15 residues. Trimming removed 9 bases at V and 3 bases at J, with 20 bases between. In DNA form, the CDR3 reads TGTGCCAGTTCTAGGTCGTTCGTCAACGAAGAGACCCAGTACTTC. Translated: CASSRSFVNEETQYF.

About this clonotype: With a much larger clone just one base away, this may be a read error. The J gene is TRBJ2-2, the V gene TRBV24-1; D ambiguous. V was cut by 2 bases and J by 0 bases, with 6 bases left in between. The germline CDR1 and CDR2 sequences are KGHDR and SFDVKD. This CDR3 comprises 15 residues. For the CDR3, the DNA is TGTGCCACCAGTGATTCGACAACGAACACCGGGGAGCTGTTTTTT. It yields the protein CATSDSTTNTGELFF.

The chain carries TRBV27 and TRBJ2-7; 8 bases are shared with TRBD1. The CDR3 sequence is 13 residues long. Trimming at V came to 7 bases and at J to 5 bases, leaving 7 bases not matched to a gene. The germline gives CDR1 MNHEY, CDR2 SMNVEV (reference sequence). CDR3 DNA sequence: TGTGCCAGCACCGGACAGGGAGAAGACGAGCAGTACTTC. Translating gives CASTGQGEDEQYF.